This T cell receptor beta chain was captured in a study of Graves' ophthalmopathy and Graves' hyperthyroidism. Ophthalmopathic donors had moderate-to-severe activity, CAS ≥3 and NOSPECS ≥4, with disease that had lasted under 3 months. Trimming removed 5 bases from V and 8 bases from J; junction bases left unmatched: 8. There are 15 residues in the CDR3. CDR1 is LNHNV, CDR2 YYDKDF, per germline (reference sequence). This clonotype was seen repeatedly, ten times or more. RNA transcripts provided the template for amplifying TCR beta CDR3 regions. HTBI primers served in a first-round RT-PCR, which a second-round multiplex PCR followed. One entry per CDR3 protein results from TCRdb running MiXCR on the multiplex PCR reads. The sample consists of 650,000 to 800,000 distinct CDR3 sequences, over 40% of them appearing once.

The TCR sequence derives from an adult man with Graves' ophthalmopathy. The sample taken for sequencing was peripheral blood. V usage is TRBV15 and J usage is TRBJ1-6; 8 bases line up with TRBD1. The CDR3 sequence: CATSFLTGDDSPLHF. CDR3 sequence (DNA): TGTGCCACCAGCTTCCTGACAGGGGATGATTCACCCCTCCACTTT.